The 5 T cell receptor beta chains given below trace back to one sample, sequenced in a study of T cell responses to AZD1222 COVID-19 vaccine. Produced via immunoSEQ multiplex PCR; TCRdb's table is partial and in-frame only. There are some 130,000 clones in the sample; over 80% occur only once, and approximately 6.9% lies in the top ten. Material: peripheral blood, obtained 28 days after the second AZD1222 dose. The receptors originated from an adult who received the AZD1222 COVID-19 vaccine.

Only one count was recorded for this clone. The chain carries TRBV29-1 and TRBJ1-1; 8 positions agree with TRBD1. The CDR3 sequence is 14 residues long. J was trimmed by 1 base and V by 0 bases; bases with no gene match: 1. Germline CDR1 reads SQVTM; CDR2 reads ANQGSEA. The CDR3, as DNA: TGCAGCGTTGAAGATACAGGGGGGAACACTGAAGCTTTCTTT. This codes for CSVEDTGGNTEAFF.

This chain's CDR3 is CASSHRDGRTDTQYF. Here the CDR3 DNA reads TGTGCCAGCAGCCACCGGGACGGACGAACAGATACGCAGTATTTT. The chain links TRBV11-2 to TRBJ2-3; TRBD1 or TRBD2 may be the D gene (5 bases each). Germline lookup yields CDR1 SGHAT and CDR2 FQNNGV. V lost 5 bases and J lost 3, with 15 bases in between. The CDR3 is 15 residues long.

This clone was found once. CDR3 residues: CASSIVPGQGAGELFF. As DNA, the CDR3 is TGTGCCAGTAGTATAGTCCCGGGACAGGGGGCCGGGGAGCTGTTTTTT. The chain combines TRBV19 with TRBJ2-2; 11 nucleotides line up with TRBD1. With 1 base clipped from V and 6 bases from J, the junction kept 4 bases outside the gene matches. The CDR3 has 16 residues. In germline, CDR1 is LNHDA, CDR2 SQIVND (reference sequence).

The genes are TRBV29-1 and TRBJ1-3; 7 bases fit TRBD1. This CDR3 contains 14 residues. Germline CDR1 and CDR2: SQVTM and ANQGSEA. The V and J ends lost 4 bases and 4 bases, in that order; junction bases with no gene match: 7. The CDR3 DNA reads as TGCAGCGTTGCGGGACAGACCATCGGAAACACCATATATTTT. Translation: CSVAGQTIGNTIYF.

V and J are TRBV24-1 and TRBJ2-3; TRBD2 might be the D (5 bases). The V and J ends lost 4 bases and 6 bases respectively, with 10 bases between them. Germline CDR1 is KGHDR and CDR2 is SFDVKD. This CDR3 is built from 13 residues. The CDR3 here is CATSERAWDTQYF. DNA of the CDR3: TGTGCCACCAGTGAGCGGGCCTGGGATACGCAGTATTTT.